These 14 T cell receptor beta chains were all obtained from the same sample, sequenced in a study of blood T cell repertoires in COVID-19. Method: immunoSEQ multiplex PCR; TCRdb's copy keeps in-frame clones and lacks some. The table shows tens of thousands of clones, with around 83% occurring only once. Sequenced: peripheral blood. These receptors were obtained from a woman aged 80 or over in a cohort sampled during active or convalescent COVID-19.

The genes are TRBV5-8 and TRBJ1-1; a possible D gene is TRBD1 (6 bases). Trimming shortened V by 0 bases and J by 4 bases, and 13 bases separated the two germline ends. The CDR3 extends over 15 amino acids. Germline-derived CDR1 and CDR2 are SGHTS and YDEGEE. The CDR3 region is CASSLDVKGGTEAFF. The CDR3 bases are TGTGCCAGCAGCTTGGACGTTAAAGGGGGCACTGAAGCTTTCTTT. Combining the CDR3 with reference TRBV5-8 and TRBJ1-1 gives the whole variable domain EAGVTQSPTHLIKTRGQQATLRCSPISGHTSVYWYQQALGLGLQFLLWYDEGEERNRGNFPPRFSGRQFPNYSSELNVNALELEDSALYLCASSLDVKGGTEAFFGQGTRLTVV.

A single count supports this clone. The J gene is TRBJ1-2, the V gene TRBV28; no clear D gene. CDR3 length equals 12 residues. V was pared by 7 bases and J by 4 bases, with 10 bases between. From germline, CDR1 is MDHEN and CDR2 SYDVKM. The CDR3 spells CASNREAYGYTF. CDR3 coding DNA: TGTGCCAGCAATAGGGAGGCCTATGGCTACACCTTC.

A single count supports this clone. This CDR3 is also generated by other DNA sequences in the sample. The rearrangement uses TRBV12-3 or TRBV12-4 and TRBJ1-2; 7 bases align to TRBD1. There are 13 residues in the CDR3. V lost 6 bases, J lost 7 bases, and 8 bases stayed unmatched. The CDR3 bases are TGTGCCAGCAGCCCAGACAGGGTGGGTGGCTACACCTTC. Its protein is CASSPDRVGGYTF.

This rearrangement joins TRBV5-1 to TRBJ1-5, with D unclear. Germline CDR1 is SGHRS and CDR2 is YFSETQ. There are 15 residues in the CDR3. Trimming shortened V by 4 bases and J by 0 bases, and 11 bases separated the two germline ends. The CDR3 coding sequence is TGCGCCAGCAGCCCAATCCCGAGTAGCAATCAGCCCCAGCATTTT. Translating gives CASSPIPSSNQPQHF. Supplemented by reference TRBV5-1 and TRBJ1-5, the full variable domain reads KAGVTQTPRYLIKTRGQQVTLSCSPISGHRSVSWYQQTPGQGLQFLFEYFSETQRNKGNFPGRFSGRQFSNSRSEMNVSTLELGDSALYLCASSPIPSSNQPQHFGDGTRLSIL.

The chain has TRBV10-3 and TRBJ2-1; TRBD2 matches at 9 bases. Trimming took 0 bases from V and 5 from J; bases not matched to a gene: 2. CDR1 and CDR2 from the germline V gene are ENHRY and SYGVKD. The CDR3 totals 15 residues. CDR3 region: CAISESSGGNNEQFF. CDR3 coding DNA: TGTGCCATCAGTGAGTCTAGCGGGGGAAACAATGAGCAGTTCTTC.

The chain uses TRBV19 and TRBJ1-5; TRBD1 matches at 7 bases. V lost 6 bases and J lost 5; bases outside the gene matches: 7. The CDR3 runs to 14 residues. Germline assignment: CDR1 LNHDA and CDR2 SQIVND (reference sequence). CDR3 nucleotide sequence: TGTGCCAGTAGCCGAGACAGGGAGGATCAGCCCCAGCATTTT. Translated: CASSRDREDQPQHF.

The chain employs TRBV19 and TRBJ2-3, with D perhaps matching TRBD1 (5 bases). V dropped 5 bases and J dropped 4 bases, with 16 bases sitting between them. Per the germline V gene, CDR1 is LNHDA and CDR2 is SQIVND (reference sequence). This CDR3 spans 15 amino acids. CDR3 DNA sequence: TGTGCCAGTAGTCCTAGACAGAGGCGAGCAGATACGCAGTATTTT. It specifies CASSPRQRRADTQYF.

This chain links TRBV30 with TRBJ1-4; the D gene is possibly TRBD1 (6 bases). V was cut by 3 bases and J by 6 bases, with 14 bases left in between. Germline V lookup: CDR1 GTSNPN, CDR2 SVGIG (reference sequence). This CDR3 region has 14 residues. The CDR3 protein is CAWREQGGDEKLFF. The CDR3 DNA reads as TGTGCCTGGAGGGAACAGGGAGGGGATGAAAAACTGTTTTTT.

This clone is a singleton in its sample. The chain uses TRBV19 and TRBJ2-3, with 9 nucleotides matching TRBD2. The germline CDR1 and CDR2 sequences are LNHDA and SQIVND (reference sequence). The V gene end was trimmed by 5 bases and the J gene end by 2 bases; junction bases not matched to a gene: 8. CDR3 length: 16 amino acids. CDR3 amino acids: CASSYWGLATTDTQYF. CDR3 in DNA: TGTGCCAGTAGTTATTGGGGACTAGCTACCACAGATACGCAGTATTTT.

In DNA, the CDR3 is TGTGCCAGCAGCCAAGTCGGGCAGGGGGTTGAAGCTTTCTTT. Its translation: CASSQVGQGVEAFF. The J gene is TRBJ1-1, the V gene TRBV3-1 (or the pseudogene TRBV3-2), with TRBD1 matching over 7 bases. The CDR3 has 14 amino acids. J gave up 7 bases and V 1 base, and 6 bases lay outside the gene matches. Germline lookup yields CDR1 LGHDT and CDR2 YNNKEL (reference sequence).

V usage is TRBV2 and J usage is TRBJ1-5; tentatively, D is TRBD1 (6 bases). V lost 4 bases and J lost 5, with 12 bases in between. The CDR3 totals 14 residues. The germline V gene has CDR1 SNHLY and CDR2 FYNNEI. CDR3 bases: TGTGCCAGCAGTGGGACGAAGGGGGATCAGCCCCAGCATTTT. As protein: CASSGTKGDQPQHF.

The chain joins TRBV6-5 to TRBJ2-1; 8 nucleotides match TRBD1. This CDR3 comprises 14 residues. Germline lookup yields CDR1 MNHEY and CDR2 SVGAGI. The trim removed 11 bases at V and 8 bases at J, leaving 14 bases unmatched. The CDR3 is CAGGPRDRYDEQFF. The CDR3 coding sequence is TGTGCCGGGGGCCCGCGGGACAGGTACGATGAGCAGTTCTTC.

This chain joins TRBV23-1 and TRBJ2-7; 10 nucleotides agree with TRBD1. TRBV23-1 is recorded as an ORF, its role being uncertain. The CDR3 runs 19 residues. V gave up 0 bases and J gave up 2 bases; unmatched junction bases: 13. CDR3 nucleotides: TGCGCCAGCAGTCAATCAAAGGCCCGGGACAGGGGTTTCACCTACGAGCAGTACGTC. This gives the protein CASSQSKARDRGFTYEQYV.

The chain links TRBV9 to TRBJ2-5; 7 nucleotides line up with TRBD1. J was trimmed by 4 bases and V by 4 bases; bases with no gene match: 7. CDR1 is SGDLS, CDR2 YYNGEE, per germline. The CDR3 spans 14 residues. The CDR3 protein is CASSPRQGLETQYF. Written as DNA, the CDR3 is TGTGCCAGCAGCCCAAGACAGGGTTTAGAGACCCAGTACTTC.